This entry is about one T cell receptor beta chain. The data belong to a study of T cell responses to AZD1222 COVID-19 vaccine. V dropped 2 bases and J dropped 2 bases, with 9 bases sitting between them. The length of the CDR3 is 14 residues. CDR1 SGHVS and CDR2 FQNEAQ come from the germline V gene. Assay: immunoSEQ multiplex PCR; the TCRdb copy retains only in-frame clones and omits some. The sample holds about 120,000 clones; about 90% are singletons and the top ten take 6% to 9%. This clonotype originated in an adult who received the AZD1222 COVID-19 vaccine. The sequencing used peripheral blood, collected 28 days after the second AZD1222 dose. V usage is TRBV7-8 and J usage is TRBJ1-2; no clear D gene. The CDR3 loop is CASSLHVGNYGYTF. CDR3 bases: TGTGCCAGCAGCTTACACGTGGGGAACTATGGCTACACCTTC.